This T cell receptor (beta chain) was sequenced during a study of T cell responses to AZD1222 COVID-19 vaccine. Regarding the study as a whole: Spike-specific TCR breadth and depth went up after people got two AZD1222 doses. Donors were chiefly white British, with a greater number of females, and clonal diversity was perhaps underestimated. Researchers took repertoire samples only after the peak T cell response had come. Regions 160-218 and 743-854 dominated among vaccine-associated CD4 TCRs spanning spike.

Per germline, CDR1 SGHRS and CDR2 YFSETQ. The J segment lost 2 bases and the V segment lost 0 bases, leaving 4 bases of the junction unmatched. The CDR3 contains 15 residues. This clone was recorded a few times. Antigen specificity is unknown. Generated by immunoSEQ multiplex PCR, the TCRdb table keeps only in-frame clones and is missing some. The table records about 60,000 clones, roughly 84% of them present only once. The source of this sequence is an adult in good health. The source was peripheral blood, collected on day 0 of AZD1222 vaccination. The chain has TRBV5-1 and TRBJ2-5, with 7 bases aligning to TRBD2. The CDR3 DNA follows: TGCGCCAGCAGCTTGGGACTACTAGCGCAAGAGACCCAGTACTTC. Translated: CASSLGLLAQETQYF.